This T cell receptor beta chain was captured in a study of T cells in Graves' hyperthyroidism and ophthalmopathy. Looking at the study overall: Peripheral blood draws took place at initial diagnosis, ahead of any treatment. General observations from the study: Separation of ophthalmopathy from stable hyperthyroidism was achieved by a 13 V-J model.

This clonotype appeared many times. Antigen: not known. Among the patients, aged 18 to 65, hyperthyroidism was newly diagnosed and had lasted under 2 months. Fresh 10 ml peripheral blood yielded PBMCs. There were TCR beta CDR3 regions amplified from RNA transcripts. HTBI primers were employed in a first-round RT-PCR of the TCR CDR3. TCRdb called the multiplex PCR reads again in MiXCR, with one record for every CDR3 protein. The table shows about 690,000 distinct CDR3 sequences, with 17% occurring only once. This sequence was found in a middle-aged man with Graves' hyperthyroidism. The source material was blood.

CDR3 loop: CASSLSAGTYNSPLHF. The CDR3 DNA reads TGTGCCAGCAGTTTATCAGCCGGGACTTATAATTCACCCCTCCACTTT. The V call is TRBV27, the J call TRBJ1-6; D may be TRBD1 (5 bases). Trimming left V 0 bases short and J 4 bases short, with 10 bases between. Per the germline V gene, CDR1 is MNHEY and CDR2 is SMNVEV (reference sequence). The CDR3 loop spans 16 amino acids.